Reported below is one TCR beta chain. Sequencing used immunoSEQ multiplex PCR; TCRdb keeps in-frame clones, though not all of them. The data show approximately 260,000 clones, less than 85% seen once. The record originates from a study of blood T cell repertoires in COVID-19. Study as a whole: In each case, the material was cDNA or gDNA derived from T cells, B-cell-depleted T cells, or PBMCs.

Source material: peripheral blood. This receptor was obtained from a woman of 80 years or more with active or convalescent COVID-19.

The CDR3 DNA reads as TGTGCCACTGGGACACCCTATGGCTACACCTTC. This gives the protein CATGTPYGYTF. This rearrangement joins TRBV24-1 to TRBJ1-2; perhaps TRBD1 as D (6 bases). The V end lost 10 bases, the J end lost 4 bases, and 9 bases lay between the germline ends. Per germline, CDR1 KGHDR and CDR2 SFDVKD. This CDR3 contains 11 residues.